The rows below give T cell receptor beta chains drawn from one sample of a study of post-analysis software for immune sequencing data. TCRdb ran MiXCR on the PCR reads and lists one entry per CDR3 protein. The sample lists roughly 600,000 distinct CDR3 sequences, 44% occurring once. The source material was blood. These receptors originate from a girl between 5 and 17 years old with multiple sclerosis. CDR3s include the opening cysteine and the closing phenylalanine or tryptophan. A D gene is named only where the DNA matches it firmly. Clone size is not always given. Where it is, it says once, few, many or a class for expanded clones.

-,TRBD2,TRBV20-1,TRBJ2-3,CSAPTLAGFTDTQYF,TGCAGTGCCCCTACCCTAGCGGGGTTCACAGATACGCAGTATTTT
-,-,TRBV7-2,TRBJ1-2,CASSLESGAQLYGYTF,TGTGCCAGCAGCTTAGAGAGCGGCGCGCAGCTCTATGGCTACACCTTC
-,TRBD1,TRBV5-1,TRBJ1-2,CASGVTGVVYGYTF,TGCGCCAGCGGCGTTACAGGGGTAGTCTATGGCTACACCTTC
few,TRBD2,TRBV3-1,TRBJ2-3,CASSQGLAGVSTDTQYF,TGTGCCAGCAGCCAAGGGCTAGCGGGGGTAAGCACAGATACGCAGTATTTT
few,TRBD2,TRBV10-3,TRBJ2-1,CAISEYLAGHNEQFF,TGTGCCATCAGTGAGTATCTAGCGGGCCACAATGAGCAGTTCTTC
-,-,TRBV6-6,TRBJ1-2,CASSYQTNYGYTF,TGTGCCAGCAGTTACCAAACTAACTATGGCTACACCTTC
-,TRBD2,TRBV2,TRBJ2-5,CASTFGGGPLEETQYF,TGTGCCAGCACGTTCGGGGGGGGGCCACTCGAAGAGACCCAGTACTTC
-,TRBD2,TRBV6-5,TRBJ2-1,CASSRLAGGSYNEQFF,TGTGCCAGCAGTCGACTAGCGGGGGGGTCCTACAATGAGCAGTTCTTC
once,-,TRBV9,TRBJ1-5,CACLNQPQHF,TGTGCCTGCCTCAATCAGCCCCAGCATTTT
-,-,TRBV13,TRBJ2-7,CASSSDFVGGYGQYF,TGTGCCAGCAGCTCCGACTTTGTAGGAGGGTACGGCCAGTACTTC
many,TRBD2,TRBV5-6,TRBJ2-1,CASSLARLAAYNEQFF,TGTGCCAGCAGCTTGGCCCGGCTAGCGGCGTACAATGAGCAGTTCTTC
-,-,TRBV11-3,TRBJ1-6,CASSLSPDSPISPLHF,TGTGCCAGCAGCTTATCCCCGGACAGCCCCATTTCACCCCTCCACTTT
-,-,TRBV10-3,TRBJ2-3,CAISESIGGWKDTQYF,TGTGCCATCAGTGAGTCGATTGGAGGGTGGAAAGATACGCAGTATTTT
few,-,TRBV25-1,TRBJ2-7,CASRLTASYEQYF,TGTGCCAGCAGGCTGACAGCTTCCTACGAGCAGTACTTC
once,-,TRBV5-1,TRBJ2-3,CASFRGGASTDTQYF,TGCGCCAGCTTCCGAGGCGGGGCTAGCACAGATACGCAGTATTTT
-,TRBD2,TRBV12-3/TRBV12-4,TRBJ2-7,CASSSFSGSFDEQYF,TGTGCCAGCAGTTCCTTTAGCGGGAGCTTCGACGAGCAGTACTTC
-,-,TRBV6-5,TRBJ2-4,CASRPGLSKNIQYF,TGTGCCAGCAGACCGGGACTCAGCAAAAACATTCAGTACTTC
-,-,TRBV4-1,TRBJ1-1,CASSQPRRGPNTEAFF,TGCGCCAGCAGCCAGCCGCGACGGGGTCCGAACACTGAAGCTTTCTTT
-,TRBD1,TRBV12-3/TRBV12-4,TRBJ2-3,CASSRTGASTDTQYF,TGTGCCAGCAGCCGTACAGGGGCGAGCACAGATACGCAGTATTTT